A selection of T cell receptor beta chains follows, all from one sample in a study of blood T cell repertoires in COVID-19. Here immunoSEQ multiplex PCR was the method, and the copy in TCRdb shows in-frame clones only, minus some. The data show fewer than 350,000 clones, about 90% seen once. The specimen was peripheral blood. The receptors here all came from a woman in her 50s who had recovered from COVID-19. Both conserved end residues are part of each CDR3. The order of the fields is V gene, clone size, D gene, J gene, CDR3 protein, CDR3 DNA. The D gene is left open where the match is weak. Clone size, where shown, is once, few, many, or a class for clones that have expanded.

TRBV28,NA,TRBD1,TRBJ2-5,CASTLTGGQETQYF,TGTGCCAGCACCCTGACAGGGGGTCAAGAGACCCAGTACTTC
TRBV4-1,few,TRBD2,TRBJ2-3,CASSQDGAGGADTQYF,TGCGCCAGCAGCCAAGACGGAGCGGGAGGGGCAGATACGCAGTATTTT
TRBV3-1/TRBV3-2,NA,NA,TRBJ2-1,CASSPSWKGVAYNEQFF,TGTGCCAGCAGCCCCTCTTGGAAGGGGGTAGCCTACAATGAGCAGTTCTTC
TRBV2,NA,TRBD2,TRBJ2-2,CASRGPSGTGELFF,TGTGCCAGCAGGGGCCCTAGCGGCACCGGGGAGCTGTTTTTT
TRBV2,NA,NA,TRBJ1-6,CASRGVDLITNSPLHF,TGTGCCAGCCGGGGGGTAGACCTGATTACTAATTCACCCCTCCACTTT
TRBV28,NA,TRBD1,TRBJ1-2,CASTETGANYGYTF,TGTGCCAGCACCGAAACAGGGGCTAACTATGGCTACACCTTC
TRBV21-1,NA,NA,TRBJ1-2,CASSKAKTGERFDYGYTF,TGTGCCAGCAGCAAAGCAAAGACAGGGGAGCGTTTTGACTATGGCTACACCTTC
TRBV18,NA,NA,TRBJ1-5,CASSDSASNQPQHF,TGTGCCAGCTCAGACTCTGCCAGCAATCAGCCCCAGCATTTT
TRBV5-8,NA,NA,TRBJ1-6,CASSLDQARDSPLHF,TGTGCCAGCAGCTTGGATCAGGCGAGGGATTCACCCCTCCACTTT
TRBV7-9,NA,NA,TRBJ2-3,CASKAFWAGSSDTQYF,TGTGCCAGCAAAGCTTTTTGGGCCGGATCATCGGATACGCAGTATTTT
TRBV19,NA,TRBD2,TRBJ2-3,CASSIVAGGIYTQYF,TGTGCCAGTAGTATTGTGGCGGGGGGAATTTATACGCAGTATTTT
TRBV7-2,NA,TRBD1,TRBJ2-3,CAGTTGTDTDTQYF,TGTGCCGGAACGACAGGGACCGACACAGATACGCAGTATTTT
TRBV6-5,NA,NA,TRBJ2-7,CASSYGQNQKNYEQYF,TGTGCCAGCAGTTACGGGCAGAACCAAAAAAACTACGAGCAGTACTTC
TRBV7-9,many,TRBD1,TRBJ1-2,CASRWDREGLGYTF,TGTGCCAGCAGGTGGGACAGGGAAGGTTTAGGCTACACCTTC
TRBV21-1,NA,NA,TRBJ2-2,CASSSRAPNTGELFF,TGTGCCAGCAGCTCCAGGGCTCCGAACACCGGGGAGCTGTTTTTT
TRBV27,few,NA,TRBJ1-1,CASSFLGRHTEAFF,TGTGCCAGCAGTTTCCTAGGCAGACACACTGAAGCTTTCTTT
TRBV5-1,NA,NA,TRBJ2-3,CASSAGQSEDTQYF,TGCGCCAGCAGCGCGGGACAGTCCGAAGATACGCAGTATTTT
TRBV5-4,once,TRBD2,TRBJ2-1,CASSTRLAGNEQFF,TGTGCCAGCAGCACCAGACTAGCGGGCAATGAGCAGTTCTTC
TRBV29-1,NA,NA,TRBJ2-7,CSVAQGNYEQYF,TGCAGCGTTGCGCAGGGTAACTACGAGCAGTACTTC
TRBV9,NA,NA,TRBJ2-5,CASSGLSYQETQYF,TGTGCCTCATCGGGACTGTCGTACCAAGAGACCCAGTACTTC
TRBV5-5,NA,NA,TRBJ1-4,CASSLGVTGTWNEKLFF,TGTGCCAGCAGCTTGGGAGTTACCGGGACTTGGAATGAAAAACTGTTTTTT
TRBV27,NA,NA,TRBJ1-5,CASSPRRAGVSLHF,TGTGCCAGCAGTCCGCGTCGGGCGGGGGTTTCCTTGCATTTT
TRBV30,NA,NA,TRBJ2-4,CAWSKGGKNIQYF,TGTGCCTGGAGTAAAGGGGGCAAAAACATTCAGTACTTC
TRBV14,once,NA,TRBJ2-1,CASSQVGQNNEQFF,TGTGCCAGCAGCCAAGTTGGCCAGAACAATGAGCAGTTCTTC
TRBV27,NA,NA,TRBJ2-3,CASSRSGTQNTDTQYF,TGTGCCAGCAGTCGATCCGGGACTCAAAACACAGATACGCAGTATTTT
TRBV20-1,NA,NA,TRBJ1-5,CSASSQGNQPQHF,TGCAGTGCTAGTTCCCAGGGGAATCAGCCCCAGCATTTT
TRBV28,NA,TRBD2,TRBJ2-7,CASSTAGGIYEQYF,TGTGCCAGCAGTACAGCGGGAGGTATCTACGAGCAGTACTTC
TRBV29-1,NA,TRBD1,TRBJ1-5,CSVGDRGFSPQHF,TGCAGCGTGGGGGACAGGGGTTTTTCGCCCCAGCATTTT
TRBV12-3/TRBV12-4,NA,TRBD2,TRBJ2-1,CASSLPSGTEQFF,TGTGCCAGCAGTTTACCCAGCGGGACTGAGCAGTTCTTC
TRBV5-6,NA,TRBD2,TRBJ2-1,CASRPSGGDNEQFF,TGTGCCAGCAGACCTAGCGGGGGGGACAATGAGCAGTTCTTC
TRBV28,NA,TRBD1,TRBJ1-2,CASSSGQVPYGYTF,TGTGCCAGCAGTTCCGGACAGGTGCCGTATGGCTACACCTTC
TRBV30,NA,NA,TRBJ1-3,CAWRIQGNTIYF,TGTGCCTGGAGAATCCAGGGAAACACCATATATTTT
TRBV13,NA,TRBD2,TRBJ2-4,CASSQPTSGRLERYF,TGTGCCAGCAGCCAACCCACTAGCGGGAGGTTAGAGCGGTACTTC
TRBV6-1,NA,TRBD1,TRBJ1-2,CASSERQGGSFGYTF,TGTGCCAGCAGTGAACGACAGGGGGGATCATTCGGCTACACCTTC
TRBV28,NA,NA,TRBJ2-3,CASSQIRTLRGPDTQYF,TGTGCCAGCAGTCAAATCCGGACCCTACGGGGTCCAGATACGCAGTATTTT
TRBV6-2/TRBV6-3,NA,TRBD2,TRBJ2-2,CASSSQIAGVLTGELFF,TGTGCCAGCAGTTCTCAGATAGCGGGAGTCTTAACCGGGGAGCTGTTTTTT
TRBV7-2,NA,NA,TRBJ1-1,CASSLTENTEAFF,TGTGCCAGCAGCTTAACAGAGAACACTGAAGCTTTCTTT
TRBV29-1,once,NA,TRBJ1-2,CSVPPGGVEANYGYTF,TGCAGCGTCCCCCCCGGGGGAGTTGAAGCTAACTATGGCTACACCTTC
TRBV6-4,NA,NA,TRBJ2-1,CASSVDGVGNEQFF,TGTGCCAGCAGTGTGGATGGAGTTGGCAATGAGCAGTTCTTC
TRBV27,once,NA,TRBJ2-7,CASSQTGNEQYF,TGTGCCAGCAGTCAGACAGGTAACGAGCAGTACTTC
TRBV5-1,NA,NA,TRBJ1-1,CASRPFLGTEAFF,TGCGCCAGCAGACCTTTCCTAGGCACTGAAGCTTTCTTT
TRBV29-1,NA,TRBD2,TRBJ2-3,CSVHHESGRDTQYF,TGCAGCGTTCACCATGAGAGCGGGAGAGATACGCAGTATTTT
TRBV7-9,few,TRBD1,TRBJ1-5,CASSFGQGGQPQHF,TGTGCCAGCAGCTTCGGACAGGGTGGGCAGCCCCAGCATTTT
TRBV6-2/TRBV6-3,NA,TRBD1,TRBJ1-1,CASSSTGTGSEAFF,TGTGCCAGCAGTTCAACCGGGACAGGGTCTGAAGCTTTCTTT